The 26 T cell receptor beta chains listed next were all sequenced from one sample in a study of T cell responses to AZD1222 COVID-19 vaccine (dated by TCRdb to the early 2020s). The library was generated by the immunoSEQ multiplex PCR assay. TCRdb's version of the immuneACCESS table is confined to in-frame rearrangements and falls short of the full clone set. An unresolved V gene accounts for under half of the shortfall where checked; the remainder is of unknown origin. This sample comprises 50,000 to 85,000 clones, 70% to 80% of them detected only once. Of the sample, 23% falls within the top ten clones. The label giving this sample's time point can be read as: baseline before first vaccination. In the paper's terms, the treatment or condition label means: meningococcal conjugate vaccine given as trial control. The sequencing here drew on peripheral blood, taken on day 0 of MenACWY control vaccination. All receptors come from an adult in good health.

As DNA, the CDR3 is TGTGCCAGCAGCTTAGGAGCGGGAGGCACAGATACGCAGTATTTT. It yields the protein CASSLGAGGTDTQYF. This chain links TRBV7-3 with TRBJ2-3; 8 nucleotides match TRBD2. Per the germline V gene, CDR1 is SGHTA and CDR2 is FQGTGA. This CDR3 spans 15 amino acids. V lost 2 bases, J lost 1 base, and 2 bases stayed unmatched.

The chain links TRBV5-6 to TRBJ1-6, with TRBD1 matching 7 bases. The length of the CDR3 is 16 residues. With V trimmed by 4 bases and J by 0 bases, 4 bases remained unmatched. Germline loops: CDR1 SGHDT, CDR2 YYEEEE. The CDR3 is CASSKGDSSYNSPLHF. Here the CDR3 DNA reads TGTGCCAGCAGCAAGGGGGACAGCTCCTATAATTCACCCCTCCACTTT.

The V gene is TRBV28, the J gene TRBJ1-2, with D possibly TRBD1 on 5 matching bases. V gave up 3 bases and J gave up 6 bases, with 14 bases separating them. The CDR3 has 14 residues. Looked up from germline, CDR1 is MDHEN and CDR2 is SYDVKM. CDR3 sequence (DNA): TGTGCCAGCAGTTTGGGGCGGAACACTAATGGCTACACCTTC. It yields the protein CASSLGRNTNGYTF.

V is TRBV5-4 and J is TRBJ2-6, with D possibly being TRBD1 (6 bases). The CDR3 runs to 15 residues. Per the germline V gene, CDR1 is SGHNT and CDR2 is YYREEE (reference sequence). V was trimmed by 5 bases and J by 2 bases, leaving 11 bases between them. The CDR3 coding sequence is TGTGCCAGCAGACCAACAGGGACTGGGGCCAACGTCCTGACTTTC. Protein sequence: CASRPTGTGANVLTF. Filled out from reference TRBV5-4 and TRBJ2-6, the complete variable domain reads ETGVTQSPTHLIKTRGQQVTLRCSSQSGHNTVSWYQQALGQGPQFIFQYYREEENGRGNFPPRFSGLQFPNYSSELNVNALELDDSALYLCASRPTGTGANVLTFGAGSRLTVL.

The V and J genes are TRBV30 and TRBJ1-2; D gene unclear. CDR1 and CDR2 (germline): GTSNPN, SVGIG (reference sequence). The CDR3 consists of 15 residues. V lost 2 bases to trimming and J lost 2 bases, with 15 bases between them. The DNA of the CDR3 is TGTGCCTGGAGTCCCCCAGGACTCCTGAACTATGGCTACACCTTC. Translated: CAWSPPGLLNYGYTF.

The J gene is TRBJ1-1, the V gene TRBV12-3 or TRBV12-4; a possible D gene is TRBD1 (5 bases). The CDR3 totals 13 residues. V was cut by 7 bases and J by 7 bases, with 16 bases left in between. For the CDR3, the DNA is TGTGCCAGCATCAGGACGGGGCGGGATGAAGCTTTCTTT. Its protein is CASIRTGRDEAFF.

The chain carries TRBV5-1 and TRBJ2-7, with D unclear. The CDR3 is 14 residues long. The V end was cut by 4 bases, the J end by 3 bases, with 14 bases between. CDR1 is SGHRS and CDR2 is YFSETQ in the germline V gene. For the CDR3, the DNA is TGCGCCAGCAGCGTGGACGCCCTAGGCTACGAGCAGTACTTC. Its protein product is CASSVDALGYEQYF.

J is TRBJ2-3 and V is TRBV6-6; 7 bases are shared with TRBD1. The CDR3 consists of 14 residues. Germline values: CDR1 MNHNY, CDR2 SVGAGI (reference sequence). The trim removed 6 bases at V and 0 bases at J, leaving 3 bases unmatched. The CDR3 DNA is TGTGCCAGCAGCGGGGACAGAAGCACAGATACGCAGTATTTT. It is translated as CASSGDRSTDTQYF.

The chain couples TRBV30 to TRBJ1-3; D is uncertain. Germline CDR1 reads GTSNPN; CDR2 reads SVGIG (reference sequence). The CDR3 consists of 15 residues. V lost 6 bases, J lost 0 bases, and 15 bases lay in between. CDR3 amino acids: CACQRAGLSGNTIYF. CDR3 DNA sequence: TGTGCCTGCCAAAGGGCCGGGCTCTCTGGAAACACCATATATTTT.

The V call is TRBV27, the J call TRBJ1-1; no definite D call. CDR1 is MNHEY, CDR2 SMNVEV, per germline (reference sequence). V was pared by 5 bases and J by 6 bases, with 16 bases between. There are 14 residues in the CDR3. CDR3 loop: CASSPIPRKAEAFF. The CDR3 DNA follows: TGTGCCAGCAGTCCAATCCCCCGCAAGGCTGAAGCTTTCTTT.

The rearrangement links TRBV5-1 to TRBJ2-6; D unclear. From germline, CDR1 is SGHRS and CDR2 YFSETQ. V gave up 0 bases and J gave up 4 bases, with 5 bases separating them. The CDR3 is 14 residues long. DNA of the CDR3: TGCGCCAGCAGCTTGGCTCAGGGGGCCAACGTCCTGACTTTC. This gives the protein CASSLAQGANVLTF.

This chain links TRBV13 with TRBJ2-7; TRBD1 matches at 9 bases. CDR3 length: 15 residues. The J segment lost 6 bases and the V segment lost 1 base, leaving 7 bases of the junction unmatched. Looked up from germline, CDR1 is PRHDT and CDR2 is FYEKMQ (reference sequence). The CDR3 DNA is TGTGCCAGCAGCTTAGAACAGGGGGCTTATTCCGAGCAGTACTTC. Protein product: CASSLEQGAYSEQYF.

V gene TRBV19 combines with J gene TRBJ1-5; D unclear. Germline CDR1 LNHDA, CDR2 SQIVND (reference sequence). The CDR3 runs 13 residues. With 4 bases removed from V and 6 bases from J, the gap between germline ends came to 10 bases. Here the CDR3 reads CASSKARVQPQHF. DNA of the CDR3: TGTGCCAGTAGTAAGGCTCGGGTTCAGCCCCAGCATTTT.

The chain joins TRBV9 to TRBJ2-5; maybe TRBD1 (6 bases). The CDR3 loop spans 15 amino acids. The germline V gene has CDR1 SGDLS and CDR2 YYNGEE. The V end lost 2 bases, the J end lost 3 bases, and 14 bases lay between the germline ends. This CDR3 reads CASSVQGSGKETQYF. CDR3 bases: TGTGCCAGCAGCGTCCAGGGGAGCGGAAAAGAGACCCAGTACTTC.

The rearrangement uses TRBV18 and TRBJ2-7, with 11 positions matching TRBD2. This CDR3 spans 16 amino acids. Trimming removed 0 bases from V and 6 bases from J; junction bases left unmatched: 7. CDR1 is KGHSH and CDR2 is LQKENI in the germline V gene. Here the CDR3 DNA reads TGTGCCAGCTCACCACCGACTAGCGGGGCCTCCCGCGAGCAGTACTTC. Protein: CASSPPTSGASREQYF.

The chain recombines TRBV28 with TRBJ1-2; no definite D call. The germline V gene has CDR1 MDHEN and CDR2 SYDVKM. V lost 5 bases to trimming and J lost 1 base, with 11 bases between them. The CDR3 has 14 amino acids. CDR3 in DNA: TGTGCCAGCAGTCCGTCGGGCCTTAACTATGGCTACACCTTC. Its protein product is CASSPSGLNYGYTF.

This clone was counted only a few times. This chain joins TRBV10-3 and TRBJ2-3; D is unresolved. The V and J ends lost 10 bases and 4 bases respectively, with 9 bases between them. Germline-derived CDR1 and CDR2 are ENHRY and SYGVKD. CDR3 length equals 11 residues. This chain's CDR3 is CATGVADTQYF. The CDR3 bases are TGTGCCACGGGTGTGGCAGATACGCAGTATTTT.

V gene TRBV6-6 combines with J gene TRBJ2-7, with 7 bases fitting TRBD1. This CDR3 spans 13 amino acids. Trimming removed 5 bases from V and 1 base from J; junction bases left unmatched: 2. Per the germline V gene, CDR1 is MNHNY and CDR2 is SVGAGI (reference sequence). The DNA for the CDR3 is TGTGCCAGCAGTCGGGACAGATCCTACGAGCAGTACTTC. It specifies CASSRDRSYEQYF.

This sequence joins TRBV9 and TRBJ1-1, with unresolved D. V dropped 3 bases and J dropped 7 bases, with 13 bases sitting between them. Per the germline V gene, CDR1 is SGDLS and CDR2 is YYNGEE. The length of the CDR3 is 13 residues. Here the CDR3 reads CASSARLTSEAFF. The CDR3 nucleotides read TGTGCCAGCAGCGCACGACTTACCAGTGAAGCTTTCTTT.

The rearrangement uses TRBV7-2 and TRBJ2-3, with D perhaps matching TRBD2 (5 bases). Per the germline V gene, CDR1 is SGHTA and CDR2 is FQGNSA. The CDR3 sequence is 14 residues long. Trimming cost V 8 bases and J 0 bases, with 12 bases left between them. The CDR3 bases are TGTGCCAGCCGCCTCGGGATAAGCACAGATACGCAGTATTTT. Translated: CASRLGISTDTQYF.

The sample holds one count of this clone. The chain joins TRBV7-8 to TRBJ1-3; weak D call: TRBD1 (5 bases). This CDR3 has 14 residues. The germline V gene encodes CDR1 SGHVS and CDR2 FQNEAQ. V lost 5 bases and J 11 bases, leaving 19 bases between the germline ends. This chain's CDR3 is CASSAGTWRVPIYF. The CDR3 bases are TGTGCCAGCAGCGCCGGGACCTGGAGGGTGCCCATATATTTT.

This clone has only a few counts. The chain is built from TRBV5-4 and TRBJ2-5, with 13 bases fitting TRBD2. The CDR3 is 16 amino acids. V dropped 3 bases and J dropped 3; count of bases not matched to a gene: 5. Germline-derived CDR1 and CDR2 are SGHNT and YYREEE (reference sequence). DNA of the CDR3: TGTGCCAGCAGCTCCCCACTAGCGGGAGGGAAAGAGACCCAGTACTTC. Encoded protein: CASSSPLAGGKETQYF.

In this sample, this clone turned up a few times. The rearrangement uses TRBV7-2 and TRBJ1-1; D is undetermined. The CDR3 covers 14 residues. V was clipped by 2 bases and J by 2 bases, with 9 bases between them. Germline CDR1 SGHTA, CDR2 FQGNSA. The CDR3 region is CASSLLMANTEAFF. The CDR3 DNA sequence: TGTGCCAGCAGCTTACTGATGGCCAACACTGAAGCTTTCTTT.

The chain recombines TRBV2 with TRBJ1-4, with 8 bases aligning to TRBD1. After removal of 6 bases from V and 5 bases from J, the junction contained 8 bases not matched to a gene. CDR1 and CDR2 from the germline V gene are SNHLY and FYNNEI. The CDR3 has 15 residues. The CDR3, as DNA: TGTGCCAGCAGGAGGGGAGACAGGGGCAATGAAAAACTGTTTTTT. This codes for CASRRGDRGNEKLFF.

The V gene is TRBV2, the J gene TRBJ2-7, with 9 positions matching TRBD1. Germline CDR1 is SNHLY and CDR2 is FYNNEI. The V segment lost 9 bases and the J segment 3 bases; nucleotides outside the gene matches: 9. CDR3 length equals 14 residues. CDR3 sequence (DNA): TGTGCCAGTATGACAGGGGGAAAGGGCTACGAGCAGTACTTC. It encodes CASMTGGKGYEQYF.

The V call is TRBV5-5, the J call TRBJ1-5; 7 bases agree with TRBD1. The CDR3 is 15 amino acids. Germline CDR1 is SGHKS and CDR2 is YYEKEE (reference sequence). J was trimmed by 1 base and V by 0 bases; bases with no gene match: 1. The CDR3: CASSLGQGSNQPQHF. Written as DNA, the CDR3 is TGTGCCAGCAGCTTGGGACAGGGAAGCAATCAGCCCCAGCATTTT.